This paragraph reports one T cell receptor (beta chain). These data come from a study of blood T cell repertoires in COVID-19. Background on the study: Samples of COVID-19 (acute and convalescent) were obtained from the United States, Italy and Spain.

Profiling relied on immunoSEQ multiplex PCR, and the TCRdb table lists in-frame clones only, not all of them. Of roughly 160,000 clones in the sample, roughly 86% are singletons; the top ten hold approximately 0.62%. The CDR3 covers 16 residues. J lost 3 bases, V lost 2 bases, and 10 bases had no gene match. The V gene's germline CDR1 is MGHRA and CDR2 YSYEKL. The sample was peripheral blood. The sequence came from a man aged 60 to 75 with COVID-19, enrolled during active disease. The chain uses TRBV4-1 and TRBJ2-7; 7 bases agree with TRBD2. The CDR3 DNA is TGCGCCAGCAGCCAACAATCTAGCGGAACCTTCTACGAGCAGTACTTC. Protein product: CASSQQSSGTFYEQYF.